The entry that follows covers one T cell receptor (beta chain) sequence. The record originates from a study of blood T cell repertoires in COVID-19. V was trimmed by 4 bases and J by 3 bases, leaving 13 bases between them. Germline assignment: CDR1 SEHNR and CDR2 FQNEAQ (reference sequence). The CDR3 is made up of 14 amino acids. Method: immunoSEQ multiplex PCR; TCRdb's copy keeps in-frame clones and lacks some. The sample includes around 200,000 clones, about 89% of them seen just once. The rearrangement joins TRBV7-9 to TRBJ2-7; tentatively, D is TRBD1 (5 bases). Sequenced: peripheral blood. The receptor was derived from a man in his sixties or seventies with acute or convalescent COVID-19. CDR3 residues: CASSSTRRDYEQYF. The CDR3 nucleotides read TGTGCCAGCAGCTCCACCCGCAGGGACTACGAGCAGTACTTC.